This is a list of T cell receptor beta chains from one sample in a study of T cells in Graves' hyperthyroidism and ophthalmopathy. TCRdb re-derived calls from the multiplex PCR reads in MiXCR, one entry per CDR3 protein. The table lists 540,000 or so distinct CDR3 sequences, about 43% of them singletons. Source material: peripheral blood or thyroid tissue (not recorded which). The receptor set was obtained from an adult woman with Graves' disease, either hyperthyroidism or ophthalmopathy (not recorded which). CDR3s include the opening cysteine and the closing phenylalanine or tryptophan. A D gene is named only where the DNA matches it firmly. Not every row has a clone size; where given, it reads once, few, many or a size class.

TRBV4-1	.	.	TRBJ1-6	CASSQKQVSPPPHF	TGCGCCAGCAGCCAAAAACAAGTATCCCCACCCCCCCACTTC
TRBV29-1	.	.	TRBJ1-3	CSVWVSGNTIYF	TGCAGCGTTTGGGTCTCTGGAAACACCATATATTTT
TRBV2	.	many	TRBJ1-1	CASSDSGAPGGETEAFF	TGTGCCAGCAGTGATTCGGGGGCTCCGGGGGGTGAGACTGAAGCTTTCTTT
TRBV15	.	.	TRBJ2-2	CAISRDLSNTGELFF	TGTGCCATCAGCAGAGATCTGAGTAACACCGGGGAGCTGTTTTTT
TRBV29-1	.	.	TRBJ1-1	CSVGKSGTEAFF	TGCAGCGTTGGTAAGTCGGGCACTGAAGCTTTCTTT
TRBV10-3	TRBD2	once	TRBJ2-7	CVIRKTSGQTHEQYF	TGTGTCATCAGGAAGACTAGCGGACAAACCCACGAGCAGTACTTC
TRBV7-6	.	.	TRBJ2-5	CASSRSRGGETQYF	TGTGCCAGCAGCCGATCCAGGGGAGGGGAGACCCAGTACTTC
TRBV5-1	TRBD1	many	TRBJ1-1	CASKGSTGENTEAFF	TGCGCCAGCAAAGGATCGACAGGGGAGAACACTGAAGCTTTCTTT
TRBV10-1	TRBD2	.	TRBJ2-2	CATLGLAEAGGELFF	TGCGCCACACTAGGACTAGCGGAAGCGGGCGGGGAGCTGTTTTTT
TRBV13	.	.	TRBJ2-5	CASSGPPGGETQYF	TGTGCCAGCAGCGGGCCCCCTGGGGGAGAGACCCAGTACTTC
TRBV2	TRBD1	.	TRBJ1-5	CASSVIRGAGQPQHF	TGTGCCAGCAGTGTTATCAGGGGGGCCGGTCAGCCCCAGCATTTT
TRBV20-1	.	.	TRBJ1-5	CSAVGRSNQPQHF	TGCAGTGCGGTTGGAAGAAGCAATCAGCCCCAGCATTTT
TRBV2	.	.	TRBJ2-7	CASSEAPTYEQYF	TGTGCCAGCAGTGAAGCACCGACCTACGAGCAGTACTTC
TRBV10-2	TRBD2	.	TRBJ2-7	CASSETLAGVSEQYF	TGCGCCAGCAGTGAGACCTTAGCGGGAGTGAGTGAGCAGTACTTC
TRBV5-1	TRBD2	.	TRBJ2-7	CASSPSRLAGSYEQYF	TGCGCCAGCAGCCCCTCGAGACTAGCGGGATCCTACGAGCAGTACTTC
TRBV9	TRBD1	many	TRBJ1-2	CASSEGRGRGYGYTF	TGTGCCAGCAGCGAGGGTAGGGGGCGGGGCTATGGCTACACCTTC
TRBV12-3/TRBV12-4	TRBD1	.	TRBJ2-2	CASRLGQLPNTGELFF	TGTGCCAGCAGGCTGGGACAGTTGCCTAACACCGGGGAGCTGTTTTTT